Presented here are 29 T cell receptor beta chains from one specimen sequenced in a study of T-cell memory formation after mild COVID-19 (dated by TCRdb to about 2021). Library generation was performed with 5' RACE. Sequencing instrument: Illumina NovaSeq 6000. TCRdb reanalyzed the raw reads on its own, using fastp at Q25 for trimming and MiXCR for clone calling, and kept in-frame beta chains. Each record represents a unique CDR3 protein, reported with the most common genes and DNA among its rows. The sample table records hundreds of thousands of distinct CDR3 sequences; about 20% of these occur just once. The ten largest make up approximately 13% of the sample. Input material: PBMCs or a T cell subset sorted from them (not recorded which). The origin of the receptors is an adult woman who had mild COVID-19 (a few samples of this study predate the infection). The sample titles of this study are shuffled in the database, so cell type and time point are left out; the donor was told from shared clones.

This clonotype was picked up a small number of times. The gene calls are TRBV4-2 and TRBJ2-1; TRBD2 agrees at 12 bases. V shed 0 bases, J shed 4 bases, and the junction held 10 bases outside the gene matches. This CDR3 is built from 19 residues. The germline CDR1 and CDR2 sequences are LGHNA and YNFKEQ. Here the CDR3 DNA reads TGTGCCAGCAGCCAAGAGGGGCTAGCGGGGGGGCTAGGGTACAATGAGCAGTTCTTC. It specifies CASSQEGLAGGLGYNEQFF.

This clonotype has just a few counts. The chain joins TRBV7-9 to TRBJ2-1; D is ambiguous. CDR3 length: 10 residues. The V gene's germline CDR1 is SEHNR and CDR2 FQNEAQ (reference sequence). The V end was cut by 5 bases, the J end by 8 bases, with 4 bases between. In DNA form, the CDR3 reads TGTGCCAGCAGCATAGATGAGCAGTTCTTC. It is translated as CASSIDEQFF.

This clonotype was detected only a few times. The rearrangement links TRBV15 to TRBJ2-5; D might be TRBD2 (6 bases). V lost 0 bases and J 4 bases, leaving 15 bases between the germline ends. Germline V lookup: CDR1 LNHNV, CDR2 YYDKDF (reference sequence). CDR3 length: 16 residues. The CDR3 region is CATSRDPRRDVETQYF. The CDR3 nucleotides read TGTGCCACCAGCAGAGACCCGCGGCGGGATGTAGAGACCCAGTACTTC.

This clonotype has more than one count but fewer than ten. The rearrangement uses TRBV5-1 and TRBJ2-7; 10 nucleotides match TRBD2. The germline gives CDR1 SGHRS, CDR2 YFSETQ. The CDR3 has 16 amino acids. J gave up 3 bases and V 0 bases, and 6 bases lay outside the gene matches. CDR3 bases: TGCGCCAGCAGCTTGGTTGGGGGACTAGCGAACTACGAGCAGTACTTC. Translating it yields CASSLVGGLANYEQYF.

A few counts support this clonotype. The rearrangement uses TRBV7-3 and TRBJ1-1; 9 bases fit TRBD1. This CDR3 has 13 residues. Germline lookup yields CDR1 SGHTA and CDR2 FQGTGA. J was trimmed by 6 bases and V by 2 bases; bases with no gene match: 1. The CDR3 bases are TGTGCCAGCAGCTTAGGACAGGGGTCTGAAGCTTTCTTT. As protein: CASSLGQGSEAFF. Using reference TRBV7-3 and TRBJ1-1 for the parts outside the CDR3, the full variable domain is GAGVSQTPSNKVTEKGKYVELRCDPISGHTALYWYRQSLGQGPEFLIYFQGTGAADDSGLPNDRFFAVRPEGSVSTLKIQRTERGDSAVYLCASSLGQGSEAFFGQGTRLTVV.

The chain combines TRBV6-5 with TRBJ1-2; perhaps TRBD1 as D (6 bases). This CDR3 contains 12 residues. Germline lookup yields CDR1 MNHEY and CDR2 SVGAGI. Deletions cut 8 bases from V and 2 bases from J, with 9 bases between. The CDR3 nucleotides are TGTGCCAGCCAGGGGAAAAACTATGGCTACACCTTC. Protein product: CASQGKNYGYTF.

V gene TRBV5-1 combines with J gene TRBJ2-6; D is undetermined. V was shortened by 2 bases and J by 0 bases, with 6 bases between the two germline ends. Germline V gene sequence: CDR1 SGHRS, CDR2 YFSETQ. The length of the CDR3 is 15 residues. The CDR3 sequence is CASSLQVSGANVLTF. The CDR3 DNA follows: TGCGCCAGCAGCTTACAAGTCTCTGGGGCCAACGTCCTGACTTTC.

V usage is TRBV14 and J usage is TRBJ2-7, with a tentative D call TRBD2 (6 bases). The CDR3 has 15 amino acids. CDR1 and CDR2 (germline): SGHDN, FVKESK. Trimming took 1 base from V and 4 from J, leaving 14 bases between them. The CDR3 region has the DNA TGTGCCAGCAGCCAAGGGAGGGCAGGTATTTACGAGCAGTACTTC. It codes for CASSQGRAGIYEQYF. Filled out from reference TRBV14 and TRBJ2-7, the complete variable domain reads EAGVTQFPSHSVIEKGQTVTLRCDPISGHDNLYWYRRVMGKEIKFLLHFVKESKQDESGMPNNRFLAERTGGTYSTLKVQPAELEDSGVYFCASSQGRAGIYEQYFGPGTRLTVT.

This clonotype was detected many times. The chain combines TRBV12-3 or TRBV12-4 with TRBJ2-1; TRBD1 might be the D (5 bases). The V gene lost 7 bases and the J gene lost 9 bases, with 16 bases spanning the gap. CDR3 length: 13 amino acids. Here the CDR3 DNA reads TGTGCCAGCAAAAAGGCAGGGTTTGGTGAGCAGTTCTTC. It specifies CASKKAGFGEQFF.

The gene calls are TRBV9 and TRBJ2-4, with D tentatively TRBD1 or TRBD2 (5 bases each). Germline V CDR1 and CDR2: SGDLS, YYNGEE. Trimming took off 0 bases at V and 4 bases at J, with 11 bases between the two ends. CDR3 length equals 15 residues. CDR3 sequence: CASSVAGTVKNIQYF. The CDR3 region has the DNA TGTGCCAGCAGCGTAGCAGGGACGGTAAAAAACATTCAGTACTTC.

The rearrangement joins TRBV7-9 to TRBJ1-5, with 9 bases that match TRBD1. The CDR3 runs 16 residues. Germline V gene lookup returns CDR1 SEHNR and CDR2 FQNEAQ (reference sequence). J gave up 2 bases and V 4 bases, and 6 bases lay outside the gene matches. CDR3 nucleotide sequence: TGTGCCAGCAGCTGGGGGACAGGGTTCGGCAATCAGCCCCAGCATTTT. It yields the protein CASSWGTGFGNQPQHF.

The CDR3: CASRGGGMNTEAFF. CDR3 DNA sequence: TGTGCCAGTAGGGGTGGGGGGATGAACACTGAAGCTTTCTTT. J is TRBJ1-1 and V is TRBV19; a weak D match, TRBD1 (5 bases). V lost 6 bases to trimming and J lost 0 bases, with 11 bases between them. Germline-derived CDR1 and CDR2 are LNHDA and SQIVND (reference sequence). This CDR3 is 14 amino acids long.

The table lists this clonotype with a few counts. This chain connects TRBV12-3 or TRBV12-4 to TRBJ1-3; no clear D. Trimming removed 5 bases from V and 3 bases from J, with 8 bases in between. The CDR3 sequence is 13 residues long. This CDR3 is CASSPSVGNTIYF. The CDR3 bases are TGTGCCAGCAGTCCATCGGTTGGAAACACCATATATTTT.

This clonotype was counted between two and nine times. The chain links TRBV7-3 to TRBJ2-2; D is uncertain. The V end lost 3 bases, the J end lost 9 bases, and 8 bases lay between the germline ends. Germline loops: CDR1 SGHTA, CDR2 FQGTGA. The CDR3 is 12 amino acids. The CDR3 protein is CASSLEGRELFF. The CDR3 DNA reads as TGTGCCAGCAGCTTGGAAGGGAGGGAGCTGTTTTTT.

Written as DNA, the CDR3 is TGTGCCAGCAGCAAAGTTGAGCGGACGAACACCGGGGAGCTGTTTTTT. This codes for CASSKVERTNTGELFF. The V and J genes are TRBV21-1 and TRBJ2-2; the table's TRBD2 call for D was not verified on the DNA. TRBV21-1 is given as a pseudogene. CDR3 length equals 16 residues.

This clonotype has only a few counts. The CDR3 coding sequence is TGTGCCAGCAGGGGACTAGCGGGAGTGTCCTACAATGAGCAGTTCTTC. It specifies CASRGLAGVSYNEQFF. This chain connects TRBV12-3 or TRBV12-4 to TRBJ2-1; 14 nucleotides line up with TRBD2. V was clipped by 6 bases and J by 1 base; unmatched bases: 2. CDR3 length: 16 residues.

The chain has TRBV5-4 and TRBJ1-1; 9 nucleotides align to TRBD1. The CDR3 length is 15 residues. V dropped 4 bases and J dropped 3; count of bases not matched to a gene: 7. Germline loops: CDR1 SGHNT, CDR2 YYREEE (reference sequence). The CDR3 region has the DNA TGTGCCAGCAGCGCCGACAGGGGGTTTTACACTGAAGCTTTCTTT. Translation gives CASSADRGFYTEAFF. The full variable domain, completed using reference TRBV5-4 and TRBJ1-1, is ETGVTQSPTHLIKTRGQQVTLRCSSQSGHNTVSWYQQALGQGPQFIFQYYREEENGRGNFPPRFSGLQFPNYSSELNVNALELDDSALYLCASSADRGFYTEAFFGQGTRLTVV.

The J gene is TRBJ2-1, the V gene TRBV5-1, with a weak D call TRBD2 (6 bases). V shed 4 bases and J shed 1 base, with 18 bases lying between them. This CDR3 region has 17 residues. Per germline, CDR1 SGHRS and CDR2 YFSETQ. The CDR3 loop reads CASSQMVGRGSYNEQFF. The CDR3, as DNA: TGCGCCAGCAGCCAGATGGTCGGGAGAGGGTCCTACAATGAGCAGTTCTTC.

The chain uses TRBV15 and TRBJ2-7, with D perhaps TRBD2 (7 bases). The germline CDR1 and CDR2 sequences are LNHNV and YYDKDF (reference sequence). The V end was cut by 8 bases, the J end by 6 bases, with 20 bases between. The CDR3 consists of 14 residues. This CDR3 reads CATDPGGQGAEQYF. The CDR3 DNA reads as TGTGCCACCGACCCGGGGGGCCAAGGAGCCGAGCAGTACTTC.

This clonotype was recorded only once. The gene calls are TRBV21-1 and TRBJ2-7; the table's D call TRBD2 went unverified against the DNA. TRBV21-1 is classified as a pseudogene. The CDR3 length is 16 residues. CDR3 DNA sequence: TGTGCCAGCAGCGGGACTAGCGGGAGCCCCAGGAACGAGCAGTACTTC. Its translation: CASSGTSGSPRNEQYF.

The V call is TRBV7-8, the J call TRBJ2-1; D assignment may be TRBD1 or TRBD2 (5 bases each). Trimming pared 5 bases from V and 6 bases from J, leaving 14 bases between. Per germline, CDR1 SGHVS and CDR2 FQNEAQ. The CDR3 runs 14 residues. CDR3 region: CASSPRDLRNEQFF. As DNA, the CDR3 is TGTGCCAGCAGCCCTCGGGACCTCCGCAATGAGCAGTTCTTC.

The rearrangement joins TRBV5-1 to TRBJ2-2; TRBD1 matches at 10 bases. The CDR3 runs 16 residues. J gave up 3 bases and V 4 bases, and 6 bases lay outside the gene matches. In germline, CDR1 is SGHRS, CDR2 YFSETQ. CDR3 protein: CASSVSGTGDTGELFF. Written as DNA, the CDR3 is TGCGCCAGCAGCGTCTCCGGGACAGGGGACACCGGGGAGCTGTTTTTT.

The V call is TRBV30, the J call TRBJ2-4; tentatively, D is TRBD1 (5 bases). There are 16 residues in the CDR3. In germline, CDR1 is GTSNPN, CDR2 SVGIG (reference sequence). The germline V and J ends were trimmed by 7 bases and 0 bases, with 19 bases remaining between them. CDR3 nucleotides: TGTGCCTTGACCCCAGGAGCAGGGCTAGCCAAAAACATTCAGTACTTC. Amino acids: CALTPGAGLAKNIQYF.

This clonotype was seen ten or more times. The chain recombines TRBV5-1 with TRBJ2-7; TRBD1 might be the D (6 bases). Trimming took 4 bases from V and 2 from J, leaving 13 bases between them. Germline V CDR1 and CDR2: SGHRS, YFSETQ. The CDR3 loop spans 14 amino acids. For the CDR3, the DNA is TGCGCCAGCAGCGCGGACAGAACCCCCTACGAGCAGTACTTC. Translating gives CASSADRTPYEQYF.

V usage is TRBV20-1 and J usage is TRBJ2-7, with 8 nucleotides matching TRBD1. The CDR3 is 15 residues long. In germline, CDR1 is DFQATT, CDR2 SNEGSKA (reference sequence). V was clipped by 1 base and J by 2 bases; unmatched bases: 7. The chain's CDR3 is CSARGARQGTYEQYF. CDR3 bases: TGCAGTGCTAGAGGTGCTAGACAGGGGACCTACGAGCAGTACTTC.

This clonotype has a count of ten or more. The chain employs TRBV29-1 and TRBJ2-1, with D perhaps TRBD1 (6 bases). V was pared by 1 base and J by 0 bases, with 22 bases between. Germline CDR1 and CDR2: SQVTM and ANQGSEA. This CDR3 comprises 19 residues. CDR3 protein: CSVEGSQGIRAGSYNEQFF. The CDR3 bases are TGCAGCGTTGAAGGGAGTCAGGGGATTCGGGCCGGCTCCTACAATGAGCAGTTCTTC.

This chain connects TRBV7-9 to TRBJ1-2; 7 bases fit TRBD1. Germline CDR1 SEHNR, CDR2 FQNEAQ (reference sequence). The CDR3 has 14 residues. V shed 3 bases, J shed 1 base, and the junction held 2 bases outside the gene matches. CDR3 sequence (DNA): TGTGCCAGCAGCTTCGGGACAGATAACTATGGCTACACCTTC. Translating gives CASSFGTDNYGYTF.

This clonotype has just a few counts. V gene TRBV11-2 combines with J gene TRBJ2-5, with a tentative D call TRBD2 (5 bases). Trimming pared 7 bases from V and 2 bases from J, leaving 14 bases between. The germline V gene encodes CDR1 SGHAT and CDR2 FQNNGV. The CDR3 has 14 amino acids. Here the CDR3 reads CASTQPGKQETQYF. The CDR3 nucleotides are TGTGCCAGCACCCAACCGGGAAAGCAAGAGACCCAGTACTTC.

The gene calls are TRBV25-1 and TRBJ1-4, with a tentative D call TRBD1 (5 bases). CDR3 length: 11 residues. In germline, CDR1 is MGHDK, CDR2 SYGVNS. Deletions cut 3 bases from V and 14 bases from J, with 10 bases between. The DNA of the CDR3 is TGTGCCAGCAGTGAGGAGGGGAGTCTGTTTTTT. Amino acid sequence: CASSEEGSLFF.